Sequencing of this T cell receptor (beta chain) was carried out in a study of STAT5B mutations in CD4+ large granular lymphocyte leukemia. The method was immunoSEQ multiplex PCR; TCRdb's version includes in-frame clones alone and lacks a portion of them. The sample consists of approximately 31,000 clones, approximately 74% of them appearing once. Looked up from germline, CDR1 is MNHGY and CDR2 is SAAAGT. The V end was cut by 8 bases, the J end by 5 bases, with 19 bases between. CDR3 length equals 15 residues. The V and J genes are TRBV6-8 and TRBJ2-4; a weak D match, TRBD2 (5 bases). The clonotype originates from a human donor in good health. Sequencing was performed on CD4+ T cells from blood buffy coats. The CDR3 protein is CASQTRGLSENIQYF. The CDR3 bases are TGTGCCAGCCAAACCCGAGGGCTCTCGGAAAACATTCAGTACTTC.